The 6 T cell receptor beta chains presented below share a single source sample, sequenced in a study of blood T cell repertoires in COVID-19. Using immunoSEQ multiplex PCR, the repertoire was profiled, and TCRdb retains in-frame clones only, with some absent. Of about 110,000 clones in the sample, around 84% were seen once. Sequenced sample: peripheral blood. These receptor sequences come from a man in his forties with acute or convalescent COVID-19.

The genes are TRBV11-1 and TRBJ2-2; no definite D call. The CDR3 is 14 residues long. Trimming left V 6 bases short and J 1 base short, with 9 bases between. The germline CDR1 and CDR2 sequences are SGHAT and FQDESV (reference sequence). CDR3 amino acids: CASRLRKNTGELFF. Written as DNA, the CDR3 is TGTGCCAGCAGGCTGCGTAAGAACACCGGGGAGCTGTTTTTT.

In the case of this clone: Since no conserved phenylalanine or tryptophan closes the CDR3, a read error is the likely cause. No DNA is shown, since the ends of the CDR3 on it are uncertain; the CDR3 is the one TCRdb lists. CDR3 in amino acids: CASSERGTASL. The chain joins TRBV6-1 to TRBJ2-7; TRBD1, the table's D call, was not compared with the DNA. The CDR3 is 11 residues long, counting both termini. The V gene's germline CDR1 is MNHNS and CDR2 SASEGT.

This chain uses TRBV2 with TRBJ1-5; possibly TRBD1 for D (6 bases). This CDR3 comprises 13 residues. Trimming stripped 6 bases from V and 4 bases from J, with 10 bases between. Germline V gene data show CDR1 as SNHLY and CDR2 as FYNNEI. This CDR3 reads CASSAGVNQPQHF. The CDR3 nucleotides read TGTGCCAGCAGCGCAGGGGTTAATCAGCCCCAGCATTTT. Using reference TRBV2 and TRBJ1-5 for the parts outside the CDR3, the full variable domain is EPEVTQTPSHQVTQMGQEVILRCVPISNHLYFYWYRQILGQKVEFLVSFYNNEISEKSEIFDDQFSVERPDGSNFTLKIRSTKLEDSAMYFCASSAGVNQPQHFGDGTRLSIL.

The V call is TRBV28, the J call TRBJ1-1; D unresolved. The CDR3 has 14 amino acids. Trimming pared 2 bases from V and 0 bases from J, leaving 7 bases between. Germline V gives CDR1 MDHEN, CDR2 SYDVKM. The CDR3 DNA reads TGTGCCAGCAGTTTACCCCCGTTGAACACTGAAGCTTTCTTT. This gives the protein CASSLPPLNTEAFF.

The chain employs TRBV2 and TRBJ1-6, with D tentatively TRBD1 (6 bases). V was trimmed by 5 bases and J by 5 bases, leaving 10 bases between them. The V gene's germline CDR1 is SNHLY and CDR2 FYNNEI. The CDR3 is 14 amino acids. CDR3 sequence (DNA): TGTGCCAGCAGTCGGGACACCGATAATTCACCCCTCCACTTT. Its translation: CASSRDTDNSPLHF. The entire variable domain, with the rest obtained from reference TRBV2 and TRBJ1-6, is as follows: EPEVTQTPSHQVTQMGQEVILRCVPISNHLYFYWYRQILGQKVEFLVSFYNNEISEKSEIFDDQFSVERPDGSNFTLKIRSTKLEDSAMYFCASSRDTDNSPLHFGNGTRLTVT.

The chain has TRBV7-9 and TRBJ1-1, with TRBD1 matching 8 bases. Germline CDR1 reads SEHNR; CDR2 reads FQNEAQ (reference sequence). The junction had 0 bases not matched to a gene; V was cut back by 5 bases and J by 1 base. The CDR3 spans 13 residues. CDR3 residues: CASSQGANTEAFF. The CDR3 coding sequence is TGTGCCAGCAGCCAGGGGGCGAACACTGAAGCTTTCTTT.